This T cell receptor beta chain comes out of a study of blood T cell repertoires in COVID-19. Original methodology: The assay estimated nucleated cells by amplifying reference gene primers. Profiled with immunoSEQ multiplex PCR; TCRdb holds only in-frame clones, not every one. The V and J calls and clone size come from that table; D and trimming were worked out from the DNA. Of 150,000 to 200,000 clones listed, about nine tenths were seen once; the top ten hold approximately 9.9%. The V end was cut by 3 bases, the J end by 1 base, with 15 bases between. Looked up from germline, CDR1 is MRHNA and CDR2 is SNTAGT. This CDR3 has 16 amino acids.

The chain has TRBV6-4 and TRBJ1-1; possibly TRBD1 for D (5 bases). Material: peripheral blood. The clonotype comes from a woman aged 60-75 years with COVID-19, enrolled during active disease. The CDR3 bases are TGTGCCAGCAGTGATGGGGCAGTTAAGGGGAACACTGAAGCTTTCTTT. Amino acids: CASSDGAVKGNTEAFF.